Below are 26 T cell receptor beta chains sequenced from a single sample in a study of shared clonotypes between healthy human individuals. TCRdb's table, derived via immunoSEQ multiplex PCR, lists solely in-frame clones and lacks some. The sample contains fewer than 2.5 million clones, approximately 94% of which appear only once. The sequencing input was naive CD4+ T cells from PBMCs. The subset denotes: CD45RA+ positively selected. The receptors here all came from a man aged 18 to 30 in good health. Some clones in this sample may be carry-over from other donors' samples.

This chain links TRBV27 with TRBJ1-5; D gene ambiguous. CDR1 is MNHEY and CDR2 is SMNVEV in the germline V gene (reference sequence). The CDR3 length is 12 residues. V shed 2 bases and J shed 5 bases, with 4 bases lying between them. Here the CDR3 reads CASSLLHQPQHF. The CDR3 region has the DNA TGTGCCAGCAGTTTACTGCATCAGCCCCAGCATTTT.

Here the CDR3 reads CASSWTTSSYNEQFF. The CDR3 DNA sequence: TGTGCCAGTAGCTGGACTACGTCCTCCTACAATGAGCAGTTCTTC. This sequence joins TRBV19 and TRBJ2-1; D perhaps matches TRBD2 (6 bases). The CDR3 is 15 residues long. V dropped 6 bases and J dropped 0 bases, with 12 bases sitting between them. The germline V gene has CDR1 LNHDA and CDR2 SQIVND (reference sequence).

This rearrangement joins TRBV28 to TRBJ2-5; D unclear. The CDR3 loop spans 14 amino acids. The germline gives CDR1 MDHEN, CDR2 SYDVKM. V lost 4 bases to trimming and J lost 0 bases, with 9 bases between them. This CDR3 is CASSWTGYQETQYF. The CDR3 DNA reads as TGTGCCAGCAGTTGGACCGGCTACCAAGAGACCCAGTACTTC. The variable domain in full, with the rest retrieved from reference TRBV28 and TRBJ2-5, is DVKVTQSSRYLVKRTGEKVFLECVQDMDHENMFWYRQDPGLGLRLIYFSYDVKMKEKGDIPEGYSVSREKKERFSLILESASTNQTSMYLCASSWTGYQETQYFGPGTRLLVL.

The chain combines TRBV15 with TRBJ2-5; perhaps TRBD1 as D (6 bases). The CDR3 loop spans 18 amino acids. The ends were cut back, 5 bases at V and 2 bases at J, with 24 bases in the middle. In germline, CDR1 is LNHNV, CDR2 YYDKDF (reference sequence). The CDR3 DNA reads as TGTGCCACCAGCTCCATTTTACTTCCGGGACACCGACAAGAGACCCAGTACTTC. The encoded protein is CATSSILLPGHRQETQYF.

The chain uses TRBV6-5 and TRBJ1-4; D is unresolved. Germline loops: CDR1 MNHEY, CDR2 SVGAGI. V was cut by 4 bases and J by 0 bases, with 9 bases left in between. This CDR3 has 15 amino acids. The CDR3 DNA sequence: TGTGCCAGCAGTTCCTACGAGGCAACTAATGAAAAACTGTTTTTT. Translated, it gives CASSSYEATNEKLFF.

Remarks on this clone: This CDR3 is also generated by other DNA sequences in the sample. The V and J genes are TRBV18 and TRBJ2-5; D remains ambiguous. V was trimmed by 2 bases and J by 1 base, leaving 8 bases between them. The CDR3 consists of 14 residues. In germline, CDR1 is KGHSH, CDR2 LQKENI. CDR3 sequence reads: CASSPGVSQETQYF. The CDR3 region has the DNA TGTGCCAGCTCACCAGGGGTCAGCCAAGAGACCCAGTACTTC.

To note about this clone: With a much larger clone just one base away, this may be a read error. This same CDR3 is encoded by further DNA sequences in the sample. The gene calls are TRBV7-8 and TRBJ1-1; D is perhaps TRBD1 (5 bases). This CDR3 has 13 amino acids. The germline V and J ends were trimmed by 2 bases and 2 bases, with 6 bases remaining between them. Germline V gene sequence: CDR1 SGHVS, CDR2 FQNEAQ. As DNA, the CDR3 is TGTGCCAGCAGCTTACAGGGAAACACTGAAGCTTTCTTT. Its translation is CASSLQGNTEAFF. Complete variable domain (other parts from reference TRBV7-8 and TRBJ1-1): GAGVSQSPRYKVAKRGQDVALRCDPISGHVSLFWYQQALGQGPEFLTYFQNEAQLDKSGLPSDRFFAERPEGSVSTLKIQRTQQEDSAVYLCASSLQGNTEAFFGQGTRLTVV.

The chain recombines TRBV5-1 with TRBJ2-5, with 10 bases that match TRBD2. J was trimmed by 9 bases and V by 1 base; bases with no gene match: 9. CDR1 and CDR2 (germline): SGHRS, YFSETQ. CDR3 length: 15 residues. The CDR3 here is CASSLSASGSWSQYF. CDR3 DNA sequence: TGCGCCAGCAGCTTGTCGGCTAGCGGGAGTTGGTCCCAGTACTTC. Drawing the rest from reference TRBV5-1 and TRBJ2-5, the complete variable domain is KAGVTQTPRYLIKTRGQQVTLSCSPISGHRSVSWYQQTPGQGLQFLFEYFSETQRNKGNFPGRFSGRQFSNSRSEMNVSTLELGDSALYLCASSLSASGSWSQYFGPGTRLLVL.

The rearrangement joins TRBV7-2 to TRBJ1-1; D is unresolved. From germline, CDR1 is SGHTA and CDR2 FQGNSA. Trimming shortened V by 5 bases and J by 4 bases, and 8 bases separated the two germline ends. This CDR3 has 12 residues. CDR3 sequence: CASSRGITEAFF. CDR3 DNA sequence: TGTGCCAGCAGCCGAGGAATCACTGAAGCTTTCTTT.

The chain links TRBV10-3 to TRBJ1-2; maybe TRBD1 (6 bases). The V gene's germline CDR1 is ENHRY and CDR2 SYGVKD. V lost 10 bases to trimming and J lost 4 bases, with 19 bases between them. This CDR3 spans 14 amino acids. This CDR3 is CATQREGESYGYTF. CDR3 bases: TGTGCCACCCAGAGGGAGGGGGAATCCTATGGCTACACCTTC.

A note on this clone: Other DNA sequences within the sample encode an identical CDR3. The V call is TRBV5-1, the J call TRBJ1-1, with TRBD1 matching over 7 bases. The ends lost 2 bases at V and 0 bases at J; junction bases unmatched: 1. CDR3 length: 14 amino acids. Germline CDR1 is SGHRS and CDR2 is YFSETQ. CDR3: CASSLQGMNTEAFF. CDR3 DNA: TGCGCCAGCAGCTTACAGGGGATGAACACTGAAGCTTTCTTT.

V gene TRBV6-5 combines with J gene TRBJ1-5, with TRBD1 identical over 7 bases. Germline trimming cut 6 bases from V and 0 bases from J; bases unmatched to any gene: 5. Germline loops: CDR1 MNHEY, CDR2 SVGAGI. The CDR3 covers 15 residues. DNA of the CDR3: TGTGCCAGCAGGCGGGACAGCCTTAGCAATCAGCCCCAGCATTTT. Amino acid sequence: CASRRDSLSNQPQHF.

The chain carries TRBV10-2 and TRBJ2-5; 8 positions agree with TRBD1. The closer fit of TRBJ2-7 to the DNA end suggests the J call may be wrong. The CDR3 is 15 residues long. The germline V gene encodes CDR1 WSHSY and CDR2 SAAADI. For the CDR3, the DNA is TGCGCCAGCACCATTGGACAGGGTAGGATCGGCGAGCAGTACTTC. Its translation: CASTIGQGRIGEQYF.

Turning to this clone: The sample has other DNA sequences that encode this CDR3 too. The CDR3 DNA reads TGCGCCAGCAGCTTTTCGGAGAACACTGAAGCTTTCTTT. As protein: CASSFSENTEAFF. The chain uses TRBV5-1 and TRBJ1-1; no clear D gene. Germline CDR1 reads SGHRS; CDR2 reads YFSETQ. The CDR3 is 13 amino acids. The V gene lost 2 bases and the J gene lost 1 base, with 6 bases spanning the gap.

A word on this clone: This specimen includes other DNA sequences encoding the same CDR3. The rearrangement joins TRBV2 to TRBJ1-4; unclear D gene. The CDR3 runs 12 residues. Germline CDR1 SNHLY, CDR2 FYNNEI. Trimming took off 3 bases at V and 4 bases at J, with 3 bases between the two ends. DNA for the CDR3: TGTGCCAGCAGTGAGGGTAATGAAAAACTGTTTTTT. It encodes CASSEGNEKLFF. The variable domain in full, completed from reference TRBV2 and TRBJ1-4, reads EPEVTQTPSHQVTQMGQEVILRCVPISNHLYFYWYRQILGQKVEFLVSFYNNEISEKSEIFDDQFSVERPDGSNFTLKIRSTKLEDSAMYFCASSEGNEKLFFGSGTQLSVL.

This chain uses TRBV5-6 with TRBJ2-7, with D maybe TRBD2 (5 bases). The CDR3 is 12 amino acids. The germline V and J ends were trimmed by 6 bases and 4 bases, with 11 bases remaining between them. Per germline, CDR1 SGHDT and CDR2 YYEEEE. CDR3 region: CASTSPGYEQYF. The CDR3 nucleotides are TGTGCCAGCACCTCCCCGGGATACGAGCAGTACTTC.

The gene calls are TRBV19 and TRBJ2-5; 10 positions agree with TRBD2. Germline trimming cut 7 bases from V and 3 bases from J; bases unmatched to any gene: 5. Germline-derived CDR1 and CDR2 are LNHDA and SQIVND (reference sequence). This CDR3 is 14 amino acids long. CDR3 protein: CASTGLAGEETQYF. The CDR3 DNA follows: TGTGCCAGTACCGGGCTAGCGGGAGAAGAGACCCAGTACTTC.

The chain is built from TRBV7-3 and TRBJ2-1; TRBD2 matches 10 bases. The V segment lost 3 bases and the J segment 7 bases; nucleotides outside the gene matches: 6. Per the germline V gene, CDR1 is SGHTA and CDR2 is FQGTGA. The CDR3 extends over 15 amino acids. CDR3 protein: CASSFSSGSGNEQFF. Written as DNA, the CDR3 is TGTGCCAGCAGCTTTTCTAGCGGGAGTGGGAATGAGCAGTTCTTC.

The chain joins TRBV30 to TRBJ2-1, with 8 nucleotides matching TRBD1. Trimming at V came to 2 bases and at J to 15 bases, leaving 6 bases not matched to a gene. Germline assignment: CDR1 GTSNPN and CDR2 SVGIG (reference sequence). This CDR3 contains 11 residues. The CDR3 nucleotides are TGTGCCTGGAGTACCAGGACAGGGCCGTTCTTC. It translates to CAWSTRTGPFF.

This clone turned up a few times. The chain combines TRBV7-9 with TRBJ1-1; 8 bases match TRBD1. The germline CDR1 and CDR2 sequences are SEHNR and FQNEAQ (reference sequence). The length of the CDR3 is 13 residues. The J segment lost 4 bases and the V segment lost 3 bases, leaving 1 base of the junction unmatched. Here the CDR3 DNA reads TGTGCCAGCAGCTTTACAGGGGGCACTGAAGCTTTCTTT. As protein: CASSFTGGTEAFF.

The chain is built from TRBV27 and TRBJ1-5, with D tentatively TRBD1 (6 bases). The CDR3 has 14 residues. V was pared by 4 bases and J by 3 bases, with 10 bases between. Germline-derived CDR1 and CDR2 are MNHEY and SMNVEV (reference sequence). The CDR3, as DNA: TGTGCCAGCAGTTCGCGGGGGGCCAATCAGCCCCAGCATTTT. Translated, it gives CASSSRGANQPQHF.

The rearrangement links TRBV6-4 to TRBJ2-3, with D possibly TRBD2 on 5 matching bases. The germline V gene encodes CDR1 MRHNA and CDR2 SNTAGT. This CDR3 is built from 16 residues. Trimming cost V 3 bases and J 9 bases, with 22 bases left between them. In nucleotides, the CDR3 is TGTGCCAGCAGTGATTTCGGCAGCGGCGAGACTGGGACGCAGTATTTT. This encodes CASSDFGSGETGTQYF.

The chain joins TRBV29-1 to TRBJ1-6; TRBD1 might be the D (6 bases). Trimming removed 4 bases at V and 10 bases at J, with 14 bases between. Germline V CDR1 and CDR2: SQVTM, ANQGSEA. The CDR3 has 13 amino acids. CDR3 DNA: TGCAGCGTTGTGTCAGGGGAAGGGTCACCCCTCCACTTT. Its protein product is CSVVSGEGSPLHF.

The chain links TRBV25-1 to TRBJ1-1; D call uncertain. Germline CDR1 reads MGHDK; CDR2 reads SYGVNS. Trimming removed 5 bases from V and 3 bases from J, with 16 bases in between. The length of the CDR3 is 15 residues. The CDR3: CASSKVLGGDTEAFF. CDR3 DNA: TGTGCCAGCAGTAAGGTCTTGGGTGGCGACACTGAAGCTTTCTTT.

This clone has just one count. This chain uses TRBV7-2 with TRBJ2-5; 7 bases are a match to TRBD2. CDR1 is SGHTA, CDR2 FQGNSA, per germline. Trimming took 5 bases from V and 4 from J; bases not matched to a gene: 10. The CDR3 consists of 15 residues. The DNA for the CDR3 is TGTGCCAGCAGCCGCCTCGGCGCGGGAGCAGAGACCCAGTACTTC. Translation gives CASSRLGAGAETQYF.

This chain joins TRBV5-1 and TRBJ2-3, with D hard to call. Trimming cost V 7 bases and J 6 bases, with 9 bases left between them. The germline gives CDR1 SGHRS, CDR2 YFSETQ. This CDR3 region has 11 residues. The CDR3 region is CASASRDTQYF. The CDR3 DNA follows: TGCGCCAGCGCATCTCGGGATACGCAGTATTTT. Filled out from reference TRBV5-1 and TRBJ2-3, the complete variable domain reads KAGVTQTPRYLIKTRGQQVTLSCSPISGHRSVSWYQQTPGQGLQFLFEYFSETQRNKGNFPGRFSGRQFSNSRSEMNVSTLELGDSALYLCASASRDTQYFGPGTRLTVL.